Only a few counts were recorded for the clone carrying this T cell receptor (beta chain). With 4 bases removed from V and 6 bases from J, the gap between germline ends came to 15 bases. Germline-derived CDR1 and CDR2 are KGHSH and LQKENI. This CDR3 is 15 amino acids long. Authors of the study amplified TCR beta CDR3 regions from RNA transcripts. During a first-round RT-PCR of the TCR CDR3, the HTBI primer set was used. TCRdb re-called the multiplex PCR reads through MiXCR, storing one row per CDR3 protein. Among over 700,000 distinct CDR3 sequences, about 17% were seen once, and the ten largest hold approximately 15%. Exclusion criteria comprised uncontrolled infection, other autoimmune disease, pregnancy or lactation. This sample is drawn from a study of T cells in Graves' hyperthyroidism and ophthalmopathy.

The TCR comes from a woman in her 50s with Graves' hyperthyroidism that later progressed to Graves' ophthalmopathy. The chain joins TRBV18 to TRBJ2-2; D gene unclear. The sample taken for sequencing was blood. CDR3 amino acids: CASSRPDPWAGELFF. Here the CDR3 DNA reads TGTGCCAGCTCACGACCGGACCCATGGGCCGGGGAGCTGTTTTTT.